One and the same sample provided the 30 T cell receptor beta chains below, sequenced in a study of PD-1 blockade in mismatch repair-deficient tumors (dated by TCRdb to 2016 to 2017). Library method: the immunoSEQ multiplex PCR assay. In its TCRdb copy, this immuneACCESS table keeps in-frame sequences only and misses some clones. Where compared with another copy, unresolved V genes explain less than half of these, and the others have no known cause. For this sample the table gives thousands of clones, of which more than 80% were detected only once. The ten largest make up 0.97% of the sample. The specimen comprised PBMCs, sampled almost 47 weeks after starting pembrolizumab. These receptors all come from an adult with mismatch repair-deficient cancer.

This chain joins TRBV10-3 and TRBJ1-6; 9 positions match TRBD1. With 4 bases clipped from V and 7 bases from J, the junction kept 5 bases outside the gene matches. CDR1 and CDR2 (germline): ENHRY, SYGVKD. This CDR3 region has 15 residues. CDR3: CAISGTGVLNSPLHF. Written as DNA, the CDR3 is TGTGCCATCAGTGGGACAGGGGTCTTAAATTCACCCCTCCACTTT.

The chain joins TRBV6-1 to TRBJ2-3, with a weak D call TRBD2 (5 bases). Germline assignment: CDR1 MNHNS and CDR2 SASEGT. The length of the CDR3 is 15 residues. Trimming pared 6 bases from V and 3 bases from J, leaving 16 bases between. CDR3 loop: CASRRDPATTDTQYF. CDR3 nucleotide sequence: TGTGCCAGCAGGAGGGATCCGGCCACTACAGATACGCAGTATTTT.

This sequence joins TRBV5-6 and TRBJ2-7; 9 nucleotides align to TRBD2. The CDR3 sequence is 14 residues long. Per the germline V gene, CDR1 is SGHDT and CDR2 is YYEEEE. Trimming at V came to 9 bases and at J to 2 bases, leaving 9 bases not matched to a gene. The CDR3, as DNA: TGTGCCACATCACGGCGGGAGGGGACCTACGAGCAGTACTTC. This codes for CATSRREGTYEQYF.

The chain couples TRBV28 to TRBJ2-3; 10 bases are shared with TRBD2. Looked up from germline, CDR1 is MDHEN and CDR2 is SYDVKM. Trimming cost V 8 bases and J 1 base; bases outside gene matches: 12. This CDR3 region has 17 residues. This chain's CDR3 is CASGTSSGSLGTDTQYF. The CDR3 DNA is TGTGCCAGCGGGACTTCTAGCGGGAGTTTGGGCACAGATACGCAGTATTTT. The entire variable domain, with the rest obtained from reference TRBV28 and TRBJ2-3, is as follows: DVKVTQSSRYLVKRTGEKVFLECVQDMDHENMFWYRQDPGLGLRLIYFSYDVKMKEKGDIPEGYSVSREKKERFSLILESASTNQTSMYLCASGTSSGSLGTDTQYFGPGTRLTVL.

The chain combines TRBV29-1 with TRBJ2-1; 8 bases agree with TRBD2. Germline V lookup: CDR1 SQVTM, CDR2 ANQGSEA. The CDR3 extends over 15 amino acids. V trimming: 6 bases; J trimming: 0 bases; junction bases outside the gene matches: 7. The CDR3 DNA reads TGCAGCGTCCAGTCGGCGGGAGGCTCCTACAATGAGCAGTTCTTC. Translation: CSVQSAGGSYNEQFF.

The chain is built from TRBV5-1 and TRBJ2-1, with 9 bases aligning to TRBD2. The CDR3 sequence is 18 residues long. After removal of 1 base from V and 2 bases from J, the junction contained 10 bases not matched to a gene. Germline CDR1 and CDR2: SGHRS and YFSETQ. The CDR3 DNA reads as TGCGCCAGCAGCTTGCGGCCCCTACTAGCGGGCACCTACAATGAGCAGTTCTTC. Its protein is CASSLRPLLAGTYNEQFF. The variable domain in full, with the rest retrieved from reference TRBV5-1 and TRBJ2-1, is KAGVTQTPRYLIKTRGQQVTLSCSPISGHRSVSWYQQTPGQGLQFLFEYFSETQRNKGNFPGRFSGRQFSNSRSEMNVSTLELGDSALYLCASSLRPLLAGTYNEQFFGPGTRLTVL.

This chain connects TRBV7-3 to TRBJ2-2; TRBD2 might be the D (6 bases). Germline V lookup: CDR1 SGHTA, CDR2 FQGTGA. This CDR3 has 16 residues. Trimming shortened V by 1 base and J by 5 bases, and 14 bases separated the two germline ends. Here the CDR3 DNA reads TGTGCCAGCAGCTTAAAGGCTAGCGTGGAGACCGGGGAGCTGTTTTTT. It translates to CASSLKASVETGELFF.

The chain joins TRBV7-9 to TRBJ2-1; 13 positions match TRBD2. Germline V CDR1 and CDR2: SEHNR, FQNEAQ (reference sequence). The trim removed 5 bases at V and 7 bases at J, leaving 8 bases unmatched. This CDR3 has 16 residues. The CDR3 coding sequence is TGTGCCAGCAGCGAGAGGGGACTAGCGGGATTGAATGAGCAGTTCTTC. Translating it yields CASSERGLAGLNEQFF.

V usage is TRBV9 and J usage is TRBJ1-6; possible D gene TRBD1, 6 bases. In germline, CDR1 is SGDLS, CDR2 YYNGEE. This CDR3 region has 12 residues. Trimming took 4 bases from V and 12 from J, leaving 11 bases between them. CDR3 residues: CASSRTAEPLHF. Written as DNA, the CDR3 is TGTGCCAGCAGCCGGACAGCTGAACCCCTCCACTTT.

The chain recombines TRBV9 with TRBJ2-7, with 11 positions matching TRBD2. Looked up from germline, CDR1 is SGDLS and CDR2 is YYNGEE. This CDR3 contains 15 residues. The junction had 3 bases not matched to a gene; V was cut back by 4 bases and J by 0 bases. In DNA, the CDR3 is TGTGCCAGCAGCACTAGCGGGGGAAGCTCCTACGAGCAGTACTTC. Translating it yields CASSTSGGSSYEQYF.

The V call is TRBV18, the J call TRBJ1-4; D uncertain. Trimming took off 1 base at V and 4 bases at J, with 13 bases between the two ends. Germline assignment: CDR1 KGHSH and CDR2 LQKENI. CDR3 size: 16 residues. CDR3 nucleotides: TGTGCCAGCTCACCACTCGGGTTGGAATATAATGAAAAACTGTTTTTT. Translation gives CASSPLGLEYNEKLFF.

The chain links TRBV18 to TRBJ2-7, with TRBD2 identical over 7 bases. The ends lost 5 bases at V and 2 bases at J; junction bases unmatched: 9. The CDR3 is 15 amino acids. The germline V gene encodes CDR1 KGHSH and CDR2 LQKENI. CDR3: CASSGSGARTYEQYF. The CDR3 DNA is TGTGCCAGCTCAGGGAGCGGGGCGAGGACCTACGAGCAGTACTTC.

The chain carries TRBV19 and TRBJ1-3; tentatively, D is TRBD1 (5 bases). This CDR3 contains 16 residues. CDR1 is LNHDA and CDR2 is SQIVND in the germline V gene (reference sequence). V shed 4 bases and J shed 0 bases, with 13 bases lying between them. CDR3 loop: CASSNLLRASGNTIYF. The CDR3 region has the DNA TGTGCCAGTAGTAACTTGCTCAGGGCCTCTGGAAACACCATATATTTT.

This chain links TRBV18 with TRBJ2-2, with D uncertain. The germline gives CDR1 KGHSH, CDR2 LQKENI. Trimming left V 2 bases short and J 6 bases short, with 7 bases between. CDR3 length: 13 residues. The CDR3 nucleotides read TGTGCCAGCTCACCAGCGGTCGCCGGGGAGCTGTTTTTT. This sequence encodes CASSPAVAGELFF. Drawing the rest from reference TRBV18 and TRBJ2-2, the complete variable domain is NAGVMQNPRHLVRRRGQEARLRCSPMKGHSHVYWYRQLPEEGLKFMVYLQKENIIDESGMPKERFSAEFPKEGPSILRIQQVVRGDSAAYFCASSPAVAGELFFGEGSRLTVL.

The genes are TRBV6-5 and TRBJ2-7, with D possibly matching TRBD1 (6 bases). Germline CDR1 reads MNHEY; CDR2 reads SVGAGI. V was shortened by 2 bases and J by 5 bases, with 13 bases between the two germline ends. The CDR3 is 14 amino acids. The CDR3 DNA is TGTGCCAGCAGTTACGTTCAGGGGCCCAACGAGCAGTACTTC. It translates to CASSYVQGPNEQYF.

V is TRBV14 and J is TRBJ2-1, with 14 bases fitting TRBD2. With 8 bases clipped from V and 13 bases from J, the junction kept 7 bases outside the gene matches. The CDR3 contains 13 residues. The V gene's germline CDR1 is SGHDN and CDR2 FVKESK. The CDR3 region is CASGPTSGRAQFF. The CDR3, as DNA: TGTGCCAGCGGGCCGACTAGCGGGAGGGCACAGTTCTTC.

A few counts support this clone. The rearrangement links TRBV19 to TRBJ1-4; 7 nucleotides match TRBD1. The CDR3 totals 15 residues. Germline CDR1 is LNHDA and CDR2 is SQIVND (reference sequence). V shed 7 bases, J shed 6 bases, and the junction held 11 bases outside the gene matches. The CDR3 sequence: CASTDRVGGDEKLFF. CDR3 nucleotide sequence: TGTGCCAGTACTGACAGGGTCGGAGGGGATGAAAAACTGTTTTTT.

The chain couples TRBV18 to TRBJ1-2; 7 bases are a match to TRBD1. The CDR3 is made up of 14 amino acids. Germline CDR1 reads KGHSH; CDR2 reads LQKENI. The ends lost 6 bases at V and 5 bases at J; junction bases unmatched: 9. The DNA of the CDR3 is TGTGCCAGCTCGCCGGACCTACAGGGGTATGGCTACACCTTC. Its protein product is CASSPDLQGYGYTF.

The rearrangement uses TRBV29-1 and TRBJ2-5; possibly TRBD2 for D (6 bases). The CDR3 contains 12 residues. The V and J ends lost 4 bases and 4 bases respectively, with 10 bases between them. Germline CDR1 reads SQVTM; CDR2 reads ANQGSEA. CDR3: CSVVDYGETQYF. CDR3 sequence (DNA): TGCAGCGTTGTGGACTACGGAGAGACCCAGTACTTC.

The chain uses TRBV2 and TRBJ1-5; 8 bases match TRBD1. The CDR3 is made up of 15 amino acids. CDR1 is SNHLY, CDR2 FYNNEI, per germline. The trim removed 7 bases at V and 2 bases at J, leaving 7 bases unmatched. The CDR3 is CASTATGAGNQPQHF. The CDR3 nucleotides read TGTGCCAGCACCGCGACAGGGGCAGGCAATCAGCCCCAGCATTTT. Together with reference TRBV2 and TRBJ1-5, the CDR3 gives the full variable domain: EPEVTQTPSHQVTQMGQEVILRCVPISNHLYFYWYRQILGQKVEFLVSFYNNEISEKSEIFDDQFSVERPDGSNFTLKIRSTKLEDSAMYFCASTATGAGNQPQHFGDGTRLSIL.

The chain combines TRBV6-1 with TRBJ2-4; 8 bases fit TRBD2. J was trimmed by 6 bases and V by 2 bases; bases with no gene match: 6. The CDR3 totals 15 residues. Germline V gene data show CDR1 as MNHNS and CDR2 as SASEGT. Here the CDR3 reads CASSEPRGRPNIQYF. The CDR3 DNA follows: TGTGCCAGCAGTGAACCCCGCGGGAGGCCAAACATTCAGTACTTC.

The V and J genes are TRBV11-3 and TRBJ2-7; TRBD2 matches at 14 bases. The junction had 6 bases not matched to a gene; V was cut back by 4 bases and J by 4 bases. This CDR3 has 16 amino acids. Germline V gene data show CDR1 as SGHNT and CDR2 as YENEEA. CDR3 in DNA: TGTGCCAGCAGCTCCGTGACTAGCGGGGGGGGGTACGAGCAGTACTTC. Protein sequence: CASSSVTSGGGYEQYF. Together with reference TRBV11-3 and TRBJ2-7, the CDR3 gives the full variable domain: EAGVVQSPRYKIIEKKQPVAFWCNPISGHNTLYWYLQNLGQGPELLIRYENEEAVDDSQLPKDRFSAERLKGVDSTLKIQPAELGDSAVYLCASSSVTSGGGYEQYFGPGTRLTVT.

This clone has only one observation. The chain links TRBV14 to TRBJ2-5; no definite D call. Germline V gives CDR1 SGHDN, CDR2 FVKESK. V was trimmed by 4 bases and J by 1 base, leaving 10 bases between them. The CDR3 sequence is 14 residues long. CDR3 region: CASSRTRGQETQYF. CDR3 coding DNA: TGTGCCAGCAGCCGCACACGTGGCCAAGAGACCCAGTACTTC.

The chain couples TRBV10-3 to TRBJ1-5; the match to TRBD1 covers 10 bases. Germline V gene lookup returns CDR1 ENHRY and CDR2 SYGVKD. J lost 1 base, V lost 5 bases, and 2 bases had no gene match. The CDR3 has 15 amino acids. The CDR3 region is CAISRTGGSNQPQHF. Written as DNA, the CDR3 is TGTGCCATCAGTCGGACAGGGGGAAGCAATCAGCCCCAGCATTTT.

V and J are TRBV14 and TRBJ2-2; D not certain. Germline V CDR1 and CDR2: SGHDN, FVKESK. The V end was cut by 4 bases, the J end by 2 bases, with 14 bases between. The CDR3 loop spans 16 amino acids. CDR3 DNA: TGTGCCAGCAGCCTAAGCTCTTACGCTAACACCGGGGAGCTGTTTTTT. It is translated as CASSLSSYANTGELFF.

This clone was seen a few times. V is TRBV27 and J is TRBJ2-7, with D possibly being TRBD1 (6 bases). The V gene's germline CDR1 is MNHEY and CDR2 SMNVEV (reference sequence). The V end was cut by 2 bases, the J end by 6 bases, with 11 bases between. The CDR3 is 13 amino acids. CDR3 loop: CASSLPGTFEQYF. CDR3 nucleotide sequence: TGTGCCAGCAGTTTACCGGGGACATTCGAGCAGTACTTC.

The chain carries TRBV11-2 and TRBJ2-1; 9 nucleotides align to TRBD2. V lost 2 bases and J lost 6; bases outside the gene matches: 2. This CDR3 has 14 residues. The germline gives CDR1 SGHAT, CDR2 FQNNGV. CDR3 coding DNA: TGTGCCAGCAGCTTACCTAGCGGGGTCAATGAGCAGTTCTTC. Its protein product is CASSLPSGVNEQFF.

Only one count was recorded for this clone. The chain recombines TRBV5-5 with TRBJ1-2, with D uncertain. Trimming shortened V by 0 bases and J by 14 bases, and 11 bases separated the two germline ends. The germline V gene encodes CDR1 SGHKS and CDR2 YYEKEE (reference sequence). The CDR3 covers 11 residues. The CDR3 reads CASSLVGLETF. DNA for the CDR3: TGTGCCAGCAGCTTGGTAGGATTGGAGACCTTC.

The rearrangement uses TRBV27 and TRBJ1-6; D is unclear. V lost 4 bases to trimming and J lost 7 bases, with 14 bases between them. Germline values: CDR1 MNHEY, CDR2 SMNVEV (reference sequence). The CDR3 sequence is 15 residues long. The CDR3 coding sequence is TGTGCCAGCAGTTCCCCCGGGATAGAAAATTCACCCCTCCACTTT. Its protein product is CASSSPGIENSPLHF.

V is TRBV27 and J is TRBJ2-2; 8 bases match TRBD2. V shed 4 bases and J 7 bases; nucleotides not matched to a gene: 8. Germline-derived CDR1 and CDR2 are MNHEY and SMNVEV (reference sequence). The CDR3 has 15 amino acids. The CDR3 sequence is CASSSAGTSIGELFF. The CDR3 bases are TGTGCCAGCAGTTCAGCCGGGACTAGTATCGGGGAGCTGTTTTTT.